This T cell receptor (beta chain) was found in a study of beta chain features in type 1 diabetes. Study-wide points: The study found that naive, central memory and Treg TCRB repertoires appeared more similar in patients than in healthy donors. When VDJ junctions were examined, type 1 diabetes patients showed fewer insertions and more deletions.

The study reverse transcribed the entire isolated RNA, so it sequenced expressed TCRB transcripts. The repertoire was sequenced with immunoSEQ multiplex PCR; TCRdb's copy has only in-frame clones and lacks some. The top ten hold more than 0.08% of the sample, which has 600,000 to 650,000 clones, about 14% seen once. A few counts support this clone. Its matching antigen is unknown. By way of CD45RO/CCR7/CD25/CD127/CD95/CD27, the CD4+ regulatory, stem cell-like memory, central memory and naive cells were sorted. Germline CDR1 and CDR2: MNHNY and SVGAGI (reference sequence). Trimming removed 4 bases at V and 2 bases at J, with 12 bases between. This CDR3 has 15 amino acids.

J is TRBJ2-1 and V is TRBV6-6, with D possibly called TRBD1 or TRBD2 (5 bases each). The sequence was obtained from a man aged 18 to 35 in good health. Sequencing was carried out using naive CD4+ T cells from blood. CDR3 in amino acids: CASSLGRVTYNEQFF. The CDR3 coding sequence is TGTGCCAGCAGTTTGGGACGGGTGACCTACAATGAGCAGTTCTTC.